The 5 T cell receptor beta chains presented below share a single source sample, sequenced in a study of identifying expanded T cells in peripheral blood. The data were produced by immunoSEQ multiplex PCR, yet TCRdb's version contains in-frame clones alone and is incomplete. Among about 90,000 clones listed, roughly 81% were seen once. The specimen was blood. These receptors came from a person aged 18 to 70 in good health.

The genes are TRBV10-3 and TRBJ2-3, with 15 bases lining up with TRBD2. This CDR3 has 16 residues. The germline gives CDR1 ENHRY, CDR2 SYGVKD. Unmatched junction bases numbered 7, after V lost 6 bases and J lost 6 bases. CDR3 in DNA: TGTGCCATCAGAGGGACTAGCGGGGGGCCCGGGGATACGCAGTATTTT. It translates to CAIRGTSGGPGDTQYF.

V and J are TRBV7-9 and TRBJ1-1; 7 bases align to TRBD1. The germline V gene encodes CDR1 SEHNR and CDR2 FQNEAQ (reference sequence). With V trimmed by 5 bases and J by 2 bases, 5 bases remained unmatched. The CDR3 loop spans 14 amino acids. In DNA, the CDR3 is TGTGCCAGCAGCCCCCGGACAGGCAACACTGAAGCTTTCTTT. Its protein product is CASSPRTGNTEAFF.

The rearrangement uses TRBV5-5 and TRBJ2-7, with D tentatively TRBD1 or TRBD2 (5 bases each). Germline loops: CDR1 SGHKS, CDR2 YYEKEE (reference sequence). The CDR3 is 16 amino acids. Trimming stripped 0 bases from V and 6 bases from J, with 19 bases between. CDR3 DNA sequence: TGTGCCAGCAGCTTGGAGGGACGGTCCCTGGAGCTCGAGCAGTACTTC. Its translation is CASSLEGRSLELEQYF.

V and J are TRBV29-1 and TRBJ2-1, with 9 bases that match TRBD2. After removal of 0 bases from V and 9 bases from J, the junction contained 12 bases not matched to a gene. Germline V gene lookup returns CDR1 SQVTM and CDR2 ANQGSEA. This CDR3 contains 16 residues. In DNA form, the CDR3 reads TGCAGCGTTGAAGATCTTCGGGGACTAGCACAGGTTGAGCAGTTCTTC. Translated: CSVEDLRGLAQVEQFF.

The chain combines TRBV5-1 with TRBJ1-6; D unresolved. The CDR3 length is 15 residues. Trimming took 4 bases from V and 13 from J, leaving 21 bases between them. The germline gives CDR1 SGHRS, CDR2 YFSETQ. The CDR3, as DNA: TGCGCCAGCAGCCTTACCGGAGAATGGGGAGCTCCCCTCCACTTT. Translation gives CASSLTGEWGAPLHF.